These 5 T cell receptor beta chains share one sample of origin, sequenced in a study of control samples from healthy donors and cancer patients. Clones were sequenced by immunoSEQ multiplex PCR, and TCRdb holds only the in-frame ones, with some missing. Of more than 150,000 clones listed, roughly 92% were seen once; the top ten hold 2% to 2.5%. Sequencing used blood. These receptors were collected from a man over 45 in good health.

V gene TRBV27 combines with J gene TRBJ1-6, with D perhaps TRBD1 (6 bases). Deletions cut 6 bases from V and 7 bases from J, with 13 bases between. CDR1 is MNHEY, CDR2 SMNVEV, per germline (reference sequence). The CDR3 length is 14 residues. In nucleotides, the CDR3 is TGTGCCAGCAGATCAGGGGAGGACAATTCACCCCTCCACTTT. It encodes CASRSGEDNSPLHF.

In DNA, the CDR3 is TGCGCCAGCAGCCAAGCGGCAGGGGTTAACACAGATACGCAGTATTTT. Translating gives CASSQAAGVNTDTQYF. The rearrangement joins TRBV4-1 to TRBJ2-3; D perhaps matches TRBD1 (6 bases). CDR1 is MGHRA and CDR2 is YSYEKL in the germline V gene. Between the trimmed V and J ends, which lost 1 base and 2 bases, there was a span of 13 bases. This CDR3 is 16 amino acids long.

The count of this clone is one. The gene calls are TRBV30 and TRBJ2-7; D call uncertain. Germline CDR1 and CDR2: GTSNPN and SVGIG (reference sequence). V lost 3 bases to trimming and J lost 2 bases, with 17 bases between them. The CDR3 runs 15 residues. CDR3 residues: CAWSPSAATTYEQYF. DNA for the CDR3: TGTGCCTGGAGCCCAAGCGCAGCTACTACCTACGAGCAGTACTTC. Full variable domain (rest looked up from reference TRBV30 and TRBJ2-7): SQTIHQWPATLVQPVGSPLSLECTVEGTSNPNLYWYRQAAGRGLQLLFYSVGIGQISSEVPQNLSASRPQDRQFILSSKKLLLSDSGFYLCAWSPSAATTYEQYFGPGTRLTVT.

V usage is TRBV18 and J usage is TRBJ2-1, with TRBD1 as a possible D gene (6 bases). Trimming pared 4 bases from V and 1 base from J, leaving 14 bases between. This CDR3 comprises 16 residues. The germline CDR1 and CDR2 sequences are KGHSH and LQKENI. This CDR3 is CASSLPQGPSYNEQFF. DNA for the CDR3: TGTGCCAGCTCACTCCCACAGGGCCCTTCCTACAATGAGCAGTTCTTC.

Written as DNA, the CDR3 is TGTGCCAGCCTATTGGGGGGCGCCCAGAACACCGGGGAGCTGTTTTTT. Protein sequence: CASLLGGAQNTGELFF. The V and J genes are TRBV28 and TRBJ2-2; the D gene could be TRBD1 or TRBD2 (6 bases each). Trimming removed 8 bases from V and 1 base from J, with 17 bases in between. The length of the CDR3 is 16 residues. Germline V gene lookup returns CDR1 MDHEN and CDR2 SYDVKM.